The present T cell receptor (beta chain) was sequenced within a study of cytomegalovirus exposure and HLA in healthy donors. Primers included in the PCR were 60 Vbeta and 13 Jbeta primers. The repertoire was sequenced with immunoSEQ multiplex PCR; TCRdb's copy has only in-frame clones and lacks some. This repertoire shows fewer than 250,000 clones, about nine tenths found once; its top ten account for roughly 0.98%. The CDR3 contains 17 residues. Germline V gives CDR1 SGHTS, CDR2 YDEGEE. The ends were cut back, 2 bases at V and 0 bases at J, with 12 bases in the middle. The sample comprised PBMCs. The sequence derives from a boy younger than 10 in good health and CMV-seronegative. The chain links TRBV5-8 to TRBJ2-6; D not certain. The CDR3 loop reads CASSFIFTDSGANVLTF. CDR3 sequence (DNA): TGTGCCAGCAGCTTTATTTTCACAGACTCTGGGGCCAACGTCCTGACTTTC.